A single sample is the source of the 17 T cell receptor beta chains below, sequenced in a study of T cell repertoires in cytomegalovirus infection. Their target antigens are unknown. TCRdb recomputed calls from the reads with MiXCR, one row per CDR3 protein. The sample has roughly 990,000 distinct CDR3 sequences; roughly 30% are singletons. The sequencing here drew on cultured CD8+ T cells from PBMCs, taken from culture after CMV antigen stimulation. The receptors stem from a human donor in good health (CMV status not recorded). Some clones in this sample may be carry-over from other donors' samples.

This clonotype was observed a few times. The V and J genes are TRBV7-6 and TRBJ2-7, with a possible D match to TRBD1 (6 bases). The CDR3 is 13 amino acids. Trimming cost V 4 bases and J 2 bases, with 9 bases left between them. Germline V gives CDR1 SGHVS, CDR2 FNYEAQ. CDR3 protein: CASSSDRPYEQYV. The CDR3 DNA reads as TGTGCCAGCAGCTCGGACAGACCCTACGAGCAGTACGTC.

The rearrangement links TRBV9 to TRBJ1-1; TRBD1 matches at 7 bases. The germline CDR1 and CDR2 sequences are SGDLS and YYNGEE. The junction had 4 bases not matched to a gene; V was cut back by 2 bases and J by 3 bases. The CDR3 consists of 14 residues. CDR3 residues: CASSVGQTDTEAFF. The CDR3 DNA reads TGTGCCAGCAGCGTGGGACAGACCGACACTGAAGCTTTCTTT.

On this clonotype: At one end the junction does not follow the germline gene, possibly because of a read error. V usage is TRBV7-9 and J usage is TRBJ2-2, with 9 bases that match TRBD1. CDR3 length: 17 amino acids. Germline lookup yields CDR1 SEHNR and CDR2 FQNEAQ (reference sequence). CDR3 nucleotides: TGTACCAGCAGCACCTACACAGGGGGCTTCGACACCGGGGAGCTGTTTTTT. This translates into CTSSTYTGGFDTGELFF.

The rearrangement joins TRBV4-1 to TRBJ1-2, with D perhaps TRBD1 (6 bases). This CDR3 spans 15 amino acids. In germline, CDR1 is MGHRA, CDR2 YSYEKL. The V gene lost 1 base and the J gene lost 5 bases, with 14 bases spanning the gap. The CDR3 DNA follows: TGCGCCAGCAGCCAAGCCTCCGGACAGCTATATGGCTACACCTTC. Amino acid sequence: CASSQASGQLYGYTF.

The gene calls are TRBV6-1 and TRBJ2-5; TRBD2 matches at 8 bases. J was trimmed by 0 bases and V by 6 bases; bases with no gene match: 12. Looked up from germline, CDR1 is MNHNS and CDR2 is SASEGT. CDR3 size: 17 residues. The CDR3 DNA is TGTGCCAGCAGCGCCACACTAGCGGAGGACTACCAAGAGACCCAGTACTTC. This translates into CASSATLAEDYQETQYF.

V and J are TRBV25-1 and TRBJ1-1; D is ambiguous. Trimming took 0 bases from V and 3 from J, leaving 8 bases between them. CDR1 and CDR2 (germline): MGHDK, SYGVNS. The CDR3 is 14 residues long. The CDR3 region has the DNA TGTGCCAGCAGTGAATATGGAGAATACACTGAAGCTTTCTTT. Translated: CASSEYGEYTEAFF.

This clonotype was detected only a few times. This sequence joins TRBV4-1 and TRBJ2-7, with D tentatively TRBD1 (6 bases). This CDR3 is built from 14 residues. Trimming took off 0 bases at V and 2 bases at J, with 8 bases between the two ends. Germline V gene lookup returns CDR1 MGHRA and CDR2 YSYEKL. The CDR3 coding sequence is TGCGCCAGCAGCCAAGAGGGACACCCCTACGAGCAGTACTTC. This sequence encodes CASSQEGHPYEQYF.

The chain carries TRBV7-2 and TRBJ2-2, with D tentatively TRBD2 (6 bases). The CDR3 is made up of 15 amino acids. Germline V CDR1 and CDR2: SGHTA, FQGNSA. Trimming stripped 1 base from V and 9 bases from J, with 15 bases between. CDR3 protein: CASSLEQRRGWELFF. CDR3 nucleotide sequence: TGTGCCAGCAGCTTAGAACAGCGGAGGGGCTGGGAGCTGTTTTTT. Together with reference TRBV7-2 and TRBJ2-2, the CDR3 gives the full variable domain: GAGVSQSPSNKVTEKGKDVELRCDPISGHTALYWYRQSLGQGLEFLIYFQGNSAPDKSGLPSDRFSAERTGGSVSTLTIQRTQQEDSAVYLCASSLEQRRGWELFFGEGSRLTVL.

The chain has TRBV7-9 and TRBJ2-3, with 7 bases that match TRBD1. Germline CDR1 reads SEHNR; CDR2 reads FQNEAQ (reference sequence). This CDR3 is 13 amino acids long. With V trimmed by 6 bases and J by 6 bases, 6 bases remained unmatched. The DNA for the CDR3 is TGTGCCAGCAGACCAGGGACAGTGGATACGCAGTATTTT. Amino acids: CASRPGTVDTQYF.

V and J are TRBV10-3 and TRBJ1-1, with no clear D. CDR1 and CDR2 (germline): ENHRY, SYGVKD. The V and J ends lost 4 bases and 0 bases respectively, with 18 bases between them. CDR3 length: 17 amino acids. The CDR3: CAISVRSRRDMNTEAFF. The CDR3 coding sequence is TGTGCCATCAGTGTACGATCCAGGCGAGACATGAACACTGAAGCTTTCTTT.

The V call is TRBV12-3 or TRBV12-4, the J call TRBJ1-1; D possibly corresponds to TRBD1 (5 bases). There are 13 residues in the CDR3. Trimming removed 5 bases at V and 7 bases at J, with 14 bases between. This CDR3 is CASSLPGTYEAFF. The CDR3 region has the DNA TGTGCCAGCAGTCTCCCCGGGACGTATGAAGCTTTCTTT.

This clonotype was observed a few times. The genes are TRBV14 and TRBJ2-5, with D maybe TRBD2 (5 bases). The V gene lost 0 bases and the J gene lost 5 bases, with 16 bases spanning the gap. The CDR3 loop spans 16 amino acids. Germline loops: CDR1 SGHDN, CDR2 FVKESK. For the CDR3, the DNA is TGTGCCAGCAGCCAAGAATGGTCTAGCCTAAGGGAGACCCAGTACTTC. As protein: CASSQEWSSLRETQYF.

The V gene is TRBV6-5, the J gene TRBJ2-7; D is unclear. This CDR3 spans 13 amino acids. V lost 2 bases to trimming and J lost 11 bases, with 16 bases between them. Germline V gives CDR1 MNHEY, CDR2 SVGAGI. CDR3 nucleotide sequence: TGTGCCAGCAGTTACGCGGTGGGTGGGGTTGAGTACGTC. Translated: CASSYAVGGVEYV.

Comments on this clonotype: A much larger clone sits a single nucleotide away, making a read error possible. The chain combines TRBV7-2 with TRBJ2-1; weak D call: TRBD2 (6 bases). The CDR3 consists of 14 residues. Germline-derived CDR1 and CDR2 are SGHTA and FQGNSA. CDR3 protein: CASSSGTVTNEQLF. Here the CDR3 DNA reads TGTGCCAGCAGCTCCGGGACTGTTACCAATGAGCAGTTGTTC.

The chain carries TRBV7-6 and TRBJ1-6, with D perhaps matching TRBD1 (5 bases). V was cut by 5 bases and J by 10 bases, with 18 bases left in between. Germline lookup yields CDR1 SGHVS and CDR2 FNYEAQ. This CDR3 spans 15 amino acids. CDR3 DNA sequence: TGTGCCAGCAGCCATTCCCAGGGAGTTCGCTCACCCCTCCACTTT. Translating it yields CASSHSQGVRSPLHF.

This clonotype was seen a few times. The chain uses TRBV6-5 and TRBJ1-2, with 7 positions matching TRBD1. The J segment lost 8 bases and the V segment lost 0 bases, leaving 9 bases of the junction unmatched. Germline V lookup: CDR1 MNHEY, CDR2 SVGAGI. This CDR3 has 15 residues. This chain's CDR3 is CASSYSVEGALGYTF. CDR3 nucleotide sequence: TGTGCCAGCAGTTACTCGGTAGAGGGGGCCTTGGGCTACACCTTC.

The sample holds many counts of this clonotype. The chain couples TRBV7-9 to TRBJ2-7; unclear D gene. V was pared by 7 bases and J by 2 bases, with 12 bases between. The germline CDR1 and CDR2 sequences are SEHNR and FQNEAQ (reference sequence). The CDR3 length is 13 residues. The CDR3 sequence is CASTSSLTYEQYF. CDR3 DNA sequence: TGTGCCAGCACCTCTTCACTTACCTACGAGCAGTACTTC.